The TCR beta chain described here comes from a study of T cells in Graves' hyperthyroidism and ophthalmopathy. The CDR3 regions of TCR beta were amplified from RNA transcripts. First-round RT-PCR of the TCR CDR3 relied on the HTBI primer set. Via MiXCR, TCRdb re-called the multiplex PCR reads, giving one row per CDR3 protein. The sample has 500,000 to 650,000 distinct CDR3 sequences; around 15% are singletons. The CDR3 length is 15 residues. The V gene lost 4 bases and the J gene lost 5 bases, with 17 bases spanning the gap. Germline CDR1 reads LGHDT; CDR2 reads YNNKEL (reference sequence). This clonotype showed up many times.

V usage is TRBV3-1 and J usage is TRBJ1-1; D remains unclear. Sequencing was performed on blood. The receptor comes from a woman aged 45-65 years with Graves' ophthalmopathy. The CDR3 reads CASSPPRGMWTEAFF. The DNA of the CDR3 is TGTGCCAGCAGCCCCCCCCGAGGGATGTGGACTGAAGCTTTCTTT.